The 20 T cell receptor beta chains in this list originate from one sample, sequenced in a study of blood T cell repertoires in COVID-19. Sequencing was performed with immunoSEQ multiplex PCR; in TCRdb, only in-frame clones are kept and a portion is missing. The sample records nearly 350,000 clones, 87% being singletons. Sequences were obtained from PBMCs or T cells enriched from blood (not recorded which). Every receptor here comes from a woman aged 25 to 39 who had recovered from COVID-19.

The chain has TRBV7-2 and TRBJ1-1, with 9 positions matching TRBD1. From germline, CDR1 is SGHTA and CDR2 FQGNSA. The CDR3 is 17 residues long. The ends lost 2 bases at V and 3 bases at J; junction bases unmatched: 10. The CDR3 DNA is TGTGCCAGCAGCTTAAATGCCTGGGGACAGGGCGACACTGAAGCTTTCTTT. It is translated as CASSLNAWGQGDTEAFF. Together with reference TRBV7-2 and TRBJ1-1, the CDR3 gives the full variable domain: GAGVSQSPSNKVTEKGKDVELRCDPISGHTALYWYRQSLGQGLEFLIYFQGNSAPDKSGLPSDRFSAERTGGSVSTLTIQRTQQEDSAVYLCASSLNAWGQGDTEAFFGQGTRLTVV.

The chain combines TRBV18 with TRBJ1-6; 8 bases fit TRBD1. The V segment lost 4 bases and the J segment 10 bases; nucleotides outside the gene matches: 12. The CDR3 is 16 residues long. Germline lookup yields CDR1 KGHSH and CDR2 LQKENI. CDR3 sequence reads: CASSLLSGTGGSPLHF. DNA for the CDR3: TGTGCCAGCTCACTACTCTCCGGGACAGGCGGATCACCCCTCCACTTT.

The V call is TRBV11-2, the J call TRBJ2-5; D possibly corresponds to TRBD1 (5 bases). Germline CDR1 and CDR2: SGHAT and FQNNGV. With 7 bases removed from V and 1 base from J, the gap between germline ends came to 10 bases. This CDR3 region has 13 residues. The CDR3 here is CASNQGRQETQYF. The DNA of the CDR3 is TGTGCCAGCAACCAGGGCCGCCAAGAGACCCAGTACTTC.

The chain couples TRBV18 to TRBJ2-1; 11 nucleotides align to TRBD2. Trimming at V came to 3 bases and at J to 0 bases, leaving 10 bases not matched to a gene. The CDR3 is made up of 19 amino acids. Germline V gene lookup returns CDR1 KGHSH and CDR2 LQKENI. CDR3 nucleotide sequence: TGTGCCAGCTCACCCTTGTCTAGCGGGGGGTCTAGCTCCTACAATGAGCAGTTCTTC. This gives the protein CASSPLSSGGSSSYNEQFF.

The genes are TRBV6-5 and TRBJ1-6; 7 bases are shared with TRBD1. This CDR3 comprises 14 residues. CDR1 MNHEY and CDR2 SVGAGI come from the germline V gene. Trimming took 6 bases from V and 5 from J; bases not matched to a gene: 4. The CDR3 nucleotides are TGTGCCAGCAGGACAGGGACCAATAATTCACCCCTCCACTTT. It specifies CASRTGTNNSPLHF.

V gene TRBV5-1 combines with J gene TRBJ2-5; TRBD2 agrees at 10 bases. This CDR3 region has 17 residues. CDR1 and CDR2 from the germline V gene are SGHRS and YFSETQ. Trimming removed 2 bases from V and 5 bases from J; junction bases left unmatched: 12. CDR3 sequence reads: CASSFGSGGLLEETQYF. The CDR3 DNA reads as TGCGCCAGCAGCTTCGGTAGCGGGGGGTTACTCGAGGAGACCCAGTACTTC. The entire variable domain, with the rest obtained from reference TRBV5-1 and TRBJ2-5, is as follows: KAGVTQTPRYLIKTRGQQVTLSCSPISGHRSVSWYQQTPGQGLQFLFEYFSETQRNKGNFPGRFSGRQFSNSRSEMNVSTLELGDSALYLCASSFGSGGLLEETQYFGPGTRLLVL.

V usage is TRBV18 and J usage is TRBJ1-2, with D possibly matching TRBD1 (5 bases). V lost 2 bases to trimming and J lost 6 bases, with 13 bases between them. The germline V gene encodes CDR1 KGHSH and CDR2 LQKENI. This CDR3 contains 14 residues. The CDR3 sequence is CASSPEPGLNGYTF. The DNA for the CDR3 is TGTGCCAGCTCACCAGAACCGGGACTTAATGGCTACACCTTC.

The chain recombines TRBV28 with TRBJ1-5, with TRBD1 matching over 7 bases. Germline CDR1 is MDHEN and CDR2 is SYDVKM. This CDR3 comprises 17 residues. Germline trimming cut 5 bases from V and 2 bases from J; bases unmatched to any gene: 12. The CDR3 coding sequence is TGTGCCAGCAGTCCTGGGACAGACCTTCGGGGCAATCAGCCCCAGCATTTT. Amino acid sequence: CASSPGTDLRGNQPQHF.

The chain links TRBV29-1 to TRBJ1-1, with D perhaps matching TRBD1 (5 bases). The germline V gene encodes CDR1 SQVTM and CDR2 ANQGSEA. V was clipped by 6 bases and J by 5 bases, with 16 bases between them. The CDR3 is made up of 13 amino acids. The CDR3 nucleotides read TGCAGCGTCGACGTGACGGGGGGAACTGAAGCTTTCTTT. Its protein product is CSVDVTGGTEAFF.

CDR3 amino acids: CASSTGVTAQHF. As DNA, the CDR3 is TGTGCCAGCAGTACGGGAGTCACGGCCCAGCATTTT. The V and J genes are TRBV2 and TRBJ1-5; no definite D call. Germline CDR1 SNHLY, CDR2 FYNNEI. The V end was cut by 5 bases, the J end by 11 bases, with 13 bases between. The CDR3 spans 12 residues.

J is TRBJ2-7 and V is TRBV5-4; the match to TRBD2 covers 12 bases. The V gene's germline CDR1 is SGHNT and CDR2 YYREEE (reference sequence). The CDR3 is made up of 14 amino acids. Trimming removed 0 bases from V and 5 bases from J; junction bases left unmatched: 0. The CDR3 spells CASSLGLAGDEQYF. The DNA of the CDR3 is TGTGCCAGCAGCTTGGGACTAGCGGGGGACGAGCAGTACTTC.

This rearrangement joins TRBV28 to TRBJ2-3, with D tentatively TRBD2 (7 bases). Germline-derived CDR1 and CDR2 are MDHEN and SYDVKM. Trimming took 1 base from V and 2 from J, leaving 13 bases between them. The CDR3 spans 16 residues. The CDR3, as DNA: TGTGCCAGCAGTTTATCGGGGGGCTATGACACAGATACGCAGTATTTT. This codes for CASSLSGGYDTDTQYF.

CDR3 coding DNA: TGTGCCAGCAGCGTGGGACAGGGCAATAGCAATCAGCCCCAGCATTTT. It yields the protein CASSVGQGNSNQPQHF. This chain joins TRBV2 and TRBJ1-5, with 9 bases that match TRBD1. Germline V gives CDR1 SNHLY, CDR2 FYNNEI. The CDR3 runs 16 residues. J gave up 0 bases and V 6 bases, and 6 bases lay outside the gene matches.

This clone was seen only a few times. The chain carries TRBV5-1 and TRBJ2-2, with D unclear. The germline gives CDR1 SGHRS, CDR2 YFSETQ. The CDR3 length is 11 residues. The V end was cut by 6 bases, the J end by 8 bases, with 8 bases between. CDR3 residues: CASNREGELFF. In DNA form, the CDR3 reads TGCGCCAGCAACCGCGAGGGGGAGCTGTTTTTT.

The chain uses TRBV7-9 and TRBJ2-3; 7 positions match TRBD1. The CDR3 covers 15 residues. Germline V lookup: CDR1 SEHNR, CDR2 FQNEAQ (reference sequence). J lost 0 bases, V lost 5 bases, and 5 bases had no gene match. The CDR3 DNA is TGTGCCAGCAGCCAGACAGGGTCTAGCACAGATACGCAGTATTTT. It is translated as CASSQTGSSTDTQYF.

This sequence joins TRBV5-1 and TRBJ2-3; D possibly corresponds to TRBD2 (5 bases). The CDR3 covers 14 residues. Germline CDR1 reads SGHRS; CDR2 reads YFSETQ. V gave up 2 bases and J gave up 2 bases, with 9 bases separating them. The CDR3 protein is CASSLGLSTDTQYF. The CDR3 DNA reads as TGCGCCAGCAGCTTAGGACTTTCCACAGATACGCAGTATTTT.

This clone came up once. The rearrangement joins TRBV30 to TRBJ2-3; 11 positions match TRBD2. The length of the CDR3 is 16 residues. V shed 2 bases, J shed 8 bases, and the junction held 12 bases outside the gene matches. Germline V CDR1 and CDR2: GTSNPN, SVGIG (reference sequence). The chain's CDR3 is CAWSQSSGGGQGTQYF. CDR3 bases: TGTGCCTGGAGTCAAAGTAGCGGGGGGGGGCAAGGTACGCAGTATTTT. The whole variable domain, remainder taken from reference TRBV30 and TRBJ2-3, is SQTIHQWPATLVQPVGSPLSLECTVEGTSNPNLYWYRQAAGRGLQLLFYSVGIGQISSEVPQNLSASRPQDRQFILSSKKLLLSDSGFYLCAWSQSSGGGQGTQYFGPGTRLTVL.

The chain uses TRBV2 and TRBJ2-1; TRBD2 matches 9 bases. The V gene end was trimmed by 3 bases and the J gene end by 4 bases; junction bases not matched to a gene: 4. The CDR3 runs to 15 residues. Per the germline V gene, CDR1 is SNHLY and CDR2 is FYNNEI. The CDR3 region is CASSESGGRYNEQFF. The CDR3 nucleotides are TGTGCCAGCAGTGAGAGCGGGGGGCGTTACAATGAGCAGTTCTTC.

In its sample, this clone was seen a few times. The chain has TRBV19 and TRBJ1-5; D remains unclear. CDR1 is LNHDA, CDR2 SQIVND, per germline (reference sequence). V was pared by 5 bases and J by 0 bases, with 14 bases between. The CDR3 is 16 residues long. CDR3 loop: CASSGEYSLSNQPQHF. The CDR3 coding sequence is TGTGCCAGTAGTGGCGAGTACAGCCTTAGCAATCAGCCCCAGCATTTT.

The rearrangement joins TRBV28 to TRBJ2-7; TRBD2 matches at 10 bases. CDR1 and CDR2 (germline): MDHEN, SYDVKM. V lost 5 bases, J lost 2 bases, and 6 bases stayed unmatched. This CDR3 has 15 residues. CDR3 region: CASSLQSGGAYEQYF. The CDR3 coding sequence is TGTGCCAGCAGTCTTCAAAGCGGGGGGGCCTACGAGCAGTACTTC. The full variable domain, its missing parts supplied by reference TRBV28 and TRBJ2-7, is DVKVTQSSRYLVKRTGEKVFLECVQDMDHENMFWYRQDPGLGLRLIYFSYDVKMKEKGDIPEGYSVSREKKERFSLILESASTNQTSMYLCASSLQSGGAYEQYFGPGTRLTVT.